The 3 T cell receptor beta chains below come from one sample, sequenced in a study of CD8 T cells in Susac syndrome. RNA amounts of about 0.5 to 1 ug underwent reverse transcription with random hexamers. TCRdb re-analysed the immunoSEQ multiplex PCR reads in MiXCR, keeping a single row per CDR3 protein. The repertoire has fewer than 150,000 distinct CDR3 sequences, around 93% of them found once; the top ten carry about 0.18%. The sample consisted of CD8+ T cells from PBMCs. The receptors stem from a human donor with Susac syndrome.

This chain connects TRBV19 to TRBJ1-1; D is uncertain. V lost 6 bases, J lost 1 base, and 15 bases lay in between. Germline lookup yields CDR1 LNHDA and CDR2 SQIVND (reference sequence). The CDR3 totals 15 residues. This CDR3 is CASSLSDTSNTEAFF. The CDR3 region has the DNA TGTGCCAGTAGCCTAAGCGACACATCGAACACTGAAGCTTTCTTT. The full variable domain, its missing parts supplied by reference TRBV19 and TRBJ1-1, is DGGITQSPKYLFRKEGQNVTLSCEQNLNHDAMYWYRQDPGQGLRLIYYSQIVNDFQKGDIAEGYSVSREKKESFPLTVTSAQKNPTAFYLCASSLSDTSNTEAFFGQGTRLTVV.

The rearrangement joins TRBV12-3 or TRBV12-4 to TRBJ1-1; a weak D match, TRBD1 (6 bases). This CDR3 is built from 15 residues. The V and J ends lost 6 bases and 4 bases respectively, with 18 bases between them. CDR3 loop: CASRTTVGGLTEAFF. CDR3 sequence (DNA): TGTGCCAGCAGAACGACAGTTGGGGGCCTCACTGAAGCTTTCTTT.

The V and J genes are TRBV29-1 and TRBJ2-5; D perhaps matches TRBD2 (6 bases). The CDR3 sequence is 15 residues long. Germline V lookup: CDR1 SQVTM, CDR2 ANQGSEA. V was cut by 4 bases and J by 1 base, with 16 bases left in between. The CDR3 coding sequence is TGCAGCGTTGGGGGGACTCACTCCCTCCAAGAGACCCAGTACTTC. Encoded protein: CSVGGTHSLQETQYF. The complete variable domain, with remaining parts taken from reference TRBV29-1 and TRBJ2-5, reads SAVISQKPSRDICQRGTSLTIQCQVDSQVTMMFWYRQQPGQSLTLIATANQGSEATYESGFVIDKFPISRPNLTFSTLTVSNMSPEDSSIYLCSVGGTHSLQETQYFGPGTRLLVL.